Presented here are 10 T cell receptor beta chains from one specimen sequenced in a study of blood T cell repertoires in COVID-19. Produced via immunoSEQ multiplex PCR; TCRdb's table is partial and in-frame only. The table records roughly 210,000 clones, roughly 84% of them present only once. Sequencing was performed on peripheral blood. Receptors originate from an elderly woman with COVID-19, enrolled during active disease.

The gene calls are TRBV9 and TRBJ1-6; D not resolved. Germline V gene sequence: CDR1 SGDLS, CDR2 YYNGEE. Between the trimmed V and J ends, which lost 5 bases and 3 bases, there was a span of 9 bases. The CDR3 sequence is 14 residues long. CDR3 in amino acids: CASSSGGYNSPLHF. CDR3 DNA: TGTGCCAGCAGTTCCGGCGGCTATAATTCACCCCTCCACTTT.

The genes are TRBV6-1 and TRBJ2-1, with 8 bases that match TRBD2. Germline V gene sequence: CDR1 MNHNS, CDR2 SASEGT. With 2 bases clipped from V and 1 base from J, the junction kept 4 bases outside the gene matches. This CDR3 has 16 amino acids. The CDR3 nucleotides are TGTGCCAGCAGTGAACGGCGGGGGGATTCCTACAATGAGCAGTTCTTC. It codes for CASSERRGDSYNEQFF.

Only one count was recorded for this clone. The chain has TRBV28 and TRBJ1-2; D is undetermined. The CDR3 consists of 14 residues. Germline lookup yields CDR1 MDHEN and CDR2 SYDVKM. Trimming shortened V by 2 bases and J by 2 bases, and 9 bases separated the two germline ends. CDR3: CASSLVQFNYGYTF. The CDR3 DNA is TGTGCCAGCAGTTTAGTCCAGTTCAACTATGGCTACACCTTC.

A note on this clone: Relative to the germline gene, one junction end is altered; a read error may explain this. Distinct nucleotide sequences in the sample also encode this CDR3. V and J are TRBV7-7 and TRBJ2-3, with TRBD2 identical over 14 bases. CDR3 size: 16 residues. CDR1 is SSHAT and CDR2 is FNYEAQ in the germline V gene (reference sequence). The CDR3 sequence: CASSLGTSGGTDTQYF. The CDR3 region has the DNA TGTGCTAGCAGCTTAGGGACTAGCGGGGGAACAGATACGCAGTATTTT. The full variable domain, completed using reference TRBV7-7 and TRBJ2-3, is GAGVSQSPRYKVTKRGQDVTLRCDPISSHATLYWYQQALGQGPEFLTYFNYEAQPDKSGLPSDRFSAERPEGSISTLTIQRTEQRDSAMYRCASSLGTSGGTDTQYFGPGTRLTVL.

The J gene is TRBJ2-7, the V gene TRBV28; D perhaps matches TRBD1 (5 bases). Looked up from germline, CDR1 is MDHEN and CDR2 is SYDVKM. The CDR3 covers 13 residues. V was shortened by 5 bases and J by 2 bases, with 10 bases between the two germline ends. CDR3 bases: TGTGCCAGCAGTGACAGCATGACCTACGAGCAGTACGTC. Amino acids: CASSDSMTYEQYV.

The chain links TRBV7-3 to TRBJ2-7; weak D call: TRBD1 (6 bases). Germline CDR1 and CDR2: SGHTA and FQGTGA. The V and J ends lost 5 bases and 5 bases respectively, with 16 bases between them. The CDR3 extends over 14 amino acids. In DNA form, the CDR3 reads TGTGCCAGCAGCAAGGGGGTGAGAATGGACGAGCAGTACTTC. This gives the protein CASSKGVRMDEQYF. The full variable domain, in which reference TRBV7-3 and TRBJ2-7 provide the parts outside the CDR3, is GAGVSQTPSNKVTEKGKYVELRCDPISGHTALYWYRQSLGQGPEFLIYFQGTGAADDSGLPNDRFFAVRPEGSVSTLKIQRTERGDSAVYLCASSKGVRMDEQYFGPGTRLTVT.

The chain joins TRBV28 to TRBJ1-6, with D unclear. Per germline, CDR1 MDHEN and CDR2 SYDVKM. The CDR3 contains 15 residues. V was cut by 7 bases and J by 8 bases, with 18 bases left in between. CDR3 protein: CASTPPGKYDSPLHF. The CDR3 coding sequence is TGTGCCAGCACTCCCCCCGGGAAATATGATTCACCCCTCCACTTT.

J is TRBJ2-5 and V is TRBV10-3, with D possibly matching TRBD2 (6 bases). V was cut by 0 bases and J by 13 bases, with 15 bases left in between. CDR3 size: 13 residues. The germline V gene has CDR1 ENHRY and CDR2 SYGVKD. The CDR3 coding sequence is TGTGCCATCAGTGAGTCGACTTGGGGTAGCGGGTACTTC. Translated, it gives CAISESTWGSGYF.

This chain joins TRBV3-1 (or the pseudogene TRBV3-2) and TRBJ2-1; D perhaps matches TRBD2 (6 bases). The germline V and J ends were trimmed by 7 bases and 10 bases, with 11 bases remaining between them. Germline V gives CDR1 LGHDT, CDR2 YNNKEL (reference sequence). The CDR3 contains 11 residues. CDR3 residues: CASTHGREQFF. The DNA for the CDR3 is TGTGCCAGCACCCATGGGAGGGAGCAGTTCTTC.

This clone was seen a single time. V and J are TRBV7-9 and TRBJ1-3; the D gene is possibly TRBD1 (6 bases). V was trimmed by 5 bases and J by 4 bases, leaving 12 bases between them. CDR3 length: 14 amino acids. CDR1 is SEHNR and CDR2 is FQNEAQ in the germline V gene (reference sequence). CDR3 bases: TGTGCCAGCAGCGCCGGGACAATCGGAAACACCATATATTTT. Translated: CASSAGTIGNTIYF.